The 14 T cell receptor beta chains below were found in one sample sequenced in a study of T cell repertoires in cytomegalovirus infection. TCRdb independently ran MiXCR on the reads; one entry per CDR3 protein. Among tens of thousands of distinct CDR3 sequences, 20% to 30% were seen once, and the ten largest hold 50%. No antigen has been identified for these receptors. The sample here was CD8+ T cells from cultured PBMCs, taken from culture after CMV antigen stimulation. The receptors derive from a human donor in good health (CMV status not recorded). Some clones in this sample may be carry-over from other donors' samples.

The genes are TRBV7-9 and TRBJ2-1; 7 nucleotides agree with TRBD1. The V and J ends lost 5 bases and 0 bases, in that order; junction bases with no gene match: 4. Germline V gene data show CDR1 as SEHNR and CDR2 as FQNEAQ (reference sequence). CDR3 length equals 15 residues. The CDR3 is CASSPDRHSYNEQFF. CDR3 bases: TGTGCCAGCAGCCCGGACAGGCACTCCTACAATGAGCAGTTCTTC.

The CDR3 nucleotides are TGTGCCAGCAGCCAAAGACAGGGGCGATATGGCTACACCTTC. It encodes CASSQRQGRYGYTF. The chain combines TRBV11-3 with TRBJ1-2; 8 bases are shared with TRBD1. Germline V gene sequence: CDR1 SGHNT, CDR2 YENEEA. The ends lost 5 bases at V and 5 bases at J; junction bases unmatched: 7. The CDR3 runs 14 residues.

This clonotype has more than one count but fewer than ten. The CDR3 DNA is TGTGCTAGTGGTTTCTTTCCGGGGACTGAAGCTTTCTTT. Its protein product is CASGFFPGTEAFF. V usage is TRBV12-5 and J usage is TRBJ1-1; D is unclear. The germline V and J ends were trimmed by 3 bases and 5 bases, with 10 bases remaining between them. Germline CDR1 LGHNT, CDR2 FRNRAP. The CDR3 consists of 13 residues.

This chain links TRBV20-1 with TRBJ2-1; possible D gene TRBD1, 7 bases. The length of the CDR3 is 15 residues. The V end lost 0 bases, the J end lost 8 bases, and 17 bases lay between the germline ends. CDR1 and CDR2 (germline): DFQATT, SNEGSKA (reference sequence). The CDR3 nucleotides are TGCAGTGCTAGAGACCAGGGGGGCCCGCTGGATGAGCAGTTCTTC. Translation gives CSARDQGGPLDEQFF.

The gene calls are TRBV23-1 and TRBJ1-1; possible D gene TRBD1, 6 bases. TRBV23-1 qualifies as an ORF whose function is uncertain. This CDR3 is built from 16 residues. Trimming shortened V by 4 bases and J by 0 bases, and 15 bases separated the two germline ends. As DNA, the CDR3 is TGCGCCAGCAGTCGCCCACAGGGCCCCTTGAACACTGAAGCTTTCTTT. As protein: CASSRPQGPLNTEAFF.

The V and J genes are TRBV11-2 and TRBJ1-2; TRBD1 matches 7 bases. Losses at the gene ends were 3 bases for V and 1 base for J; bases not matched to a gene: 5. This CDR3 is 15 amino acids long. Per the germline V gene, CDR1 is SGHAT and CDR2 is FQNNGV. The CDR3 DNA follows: TGTGCCAGCAGCTTGGTGACAGGGAATAACTATGGCTACACCTTC. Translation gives CASSLVTGNNYGYTF.

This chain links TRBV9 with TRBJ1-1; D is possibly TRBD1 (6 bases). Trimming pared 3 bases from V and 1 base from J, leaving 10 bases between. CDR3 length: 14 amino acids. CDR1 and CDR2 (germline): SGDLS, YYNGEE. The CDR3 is CASSAGGANTEAFF. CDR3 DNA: TGTGCCAGCAGCGCCGGGGGGGCGAACACTGAAGCTTTCTTT.

The CDR3 DNA sequence: TGTGCCAGCAGCGGGCGGACATCAACTAATGAAAAACTGTTTTTT. It specifies CASSGRTSTNEKLFF. The genes are TRBV9 and TRBJ1-4, with D tentatively TRBD1 (5 bases). CDR1 is SGDLS and CDR2 is YYNGEE in the germline V gene. V gave up 3 bases and J gave up 0 bases, with 9 bases separating them. CDR3 length equals 15 residues.

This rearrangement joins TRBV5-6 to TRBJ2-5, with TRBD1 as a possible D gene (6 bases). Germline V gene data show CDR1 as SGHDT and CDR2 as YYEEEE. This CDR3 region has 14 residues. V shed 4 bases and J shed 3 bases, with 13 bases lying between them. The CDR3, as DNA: TGTGCCAGCAGCCCGGGGACACCAGAAGAGACCCAGTACTTC. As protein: CASSPGTPEETQYF.

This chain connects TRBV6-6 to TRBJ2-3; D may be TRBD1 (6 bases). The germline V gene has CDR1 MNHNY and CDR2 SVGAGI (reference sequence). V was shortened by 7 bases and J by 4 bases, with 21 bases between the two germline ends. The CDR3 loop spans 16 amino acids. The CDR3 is CASKLNRGGTADTQYF. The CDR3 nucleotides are TGTGCCAGCAAACTAAATCGAGGGGGAACAGCAGATACGCAGTATTTT.

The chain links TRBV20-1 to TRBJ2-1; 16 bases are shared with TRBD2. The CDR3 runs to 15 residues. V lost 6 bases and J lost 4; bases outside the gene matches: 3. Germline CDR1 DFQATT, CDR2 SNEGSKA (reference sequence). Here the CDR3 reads CSARGLAGGYNEQFF. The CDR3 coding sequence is TGCAGTGCACGGGGACTAGCGGGGGGGTACAATGAGCAGTTCTTC.

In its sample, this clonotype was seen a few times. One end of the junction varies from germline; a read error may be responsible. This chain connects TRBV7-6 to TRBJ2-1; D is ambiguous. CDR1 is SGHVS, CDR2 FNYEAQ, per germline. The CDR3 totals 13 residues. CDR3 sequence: CASRPSLGNEQFF. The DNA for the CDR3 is TGTGCTAGCAGACCTTCTTTAGGCAATGAGCAGTTCTTC.

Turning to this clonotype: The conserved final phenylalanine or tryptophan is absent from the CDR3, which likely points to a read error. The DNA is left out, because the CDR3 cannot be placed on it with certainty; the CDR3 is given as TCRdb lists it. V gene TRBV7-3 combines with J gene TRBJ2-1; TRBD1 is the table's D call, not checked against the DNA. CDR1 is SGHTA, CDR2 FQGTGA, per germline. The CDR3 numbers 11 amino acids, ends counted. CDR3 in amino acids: CASSPGTGVFL.

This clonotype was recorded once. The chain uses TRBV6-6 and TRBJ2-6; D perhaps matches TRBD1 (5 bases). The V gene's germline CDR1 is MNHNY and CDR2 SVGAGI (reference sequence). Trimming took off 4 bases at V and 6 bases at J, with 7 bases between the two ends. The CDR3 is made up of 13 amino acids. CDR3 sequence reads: CASSLDMANVLTF. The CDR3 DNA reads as TGTGCCAGCAGTTTGGACATGGCCAACGTCCTGACTTTC.